This paragraph covers one TCR beta chain sequence. The sample originates from a study of blood T cell repertoires in COVID-19. Turning to the study itself: The United States, Italy and Spain were the sources of the acute and convalescent COVID-19 samples. In each case, the material was cDNA or gDNA derived from T cells, B-cell-depleted T cells, or PBMCs.

V lost 0 bases to trimming and J lost 8 bases, with 11 bases between them. Germline CDR1 and CDR2: SGHDT and YYEEEE. The CDR3 spans 14 residues. Per the study methods: Reference gene primer amplification gave nucleated cell count estimates. Only in-frame clones appear in the TCRdb table, and some are missing; sequencing was by immunoSEQ multiplex PCR. The V and J calls and the clone size are those of that table, but D and trimming were determined from the DNA. The sample lists some 58,000 clones; over 80% were seen once. The sequence was obtained from a human donor in a cohort sampled during active COVID-19. Specimen: peripheral blood. V gene TRBV5-6 combines with J gene TRBJ1-4; D not certain. The CDR3: CASSLGGLGEKLFF. The CDR3 nucleotides read TGTGCCAGCAGCTTGGGAGGGCTCGGAGAAAAACTGTTTTTT.